The source of this TCR beta chain is a study of cytomegalovirus exposure and HLA in healthy donors. The PCR had 60 Vbeta and 13 Jbeta primers. Sequencing used immunoSEQ multiplex PCR; TCRdb keeps in-frame clones, though not all of them. The sample holds 110,000 to 150,000 clones, roughly 9.8% seen once. This clone has just a few counts. Germline V gene sequence: CDR1 GTSNPN, CDR2 SVGIG (reference sequence). The CDR3 runs to 14 residues. Trimming cost V 3 bases and J 9 bases; bases outside gene matches: 5. Sequenced material: PBMCs. This chain uses TRBV30 with TRBJ2-1; 13 bases line up with TRBD2. The source of this sequence is a man aged 50 to 60 in good health and CMV-seronegative. The DNA of the CDR3 is TGTGCCTGGAGCGGACTAGCGGGAGCGGTTGAGCAGTTCTTC. Its translation: CAWSGLAGAVEQFF.